A selection of T cell receptor beta chains follows, all from one sample in a study of CD8 T cells in Susac syndrome. From the immunoSEQ multiplex PCR reads, TCRdb called clonotypes with MiXCR, one entry per CDR3 protein. The sample has around 280,000 distinct CDR3 sequences; just over 90% are singletons. The sample taken for sequencing was CD4+ T cells from PBMCs. These receptors all stem from a human donor with multiple sclerosis. Each CDR3 is given with its conserved first and last residue. D genes are given only for firm matches. Size is omitted from some rows. Given values are once, few, many or a class for expanded clones.

J	D	size	V	DNA	CDR3
TRBJ1-1	-	-	TRBV7-2	TGTGCCAGCAGCTCCCGACCCGACAGGAACACTGAAGCTTTCTTT	CASSSRPDRNTEAFF
TRBJ1-6	-	few	TRBV12-3/TRBV12-4	TGTGCCAGCAGTCCCCAGGAGAATTCACCCCTCCACTTT	CASSPQENSPLHF
TRBJ1-5	-	-	TRBV21-1	TGTGCCAGCAGCAATAACGGAGGGAACGGGCCCAATCAGCCCCAGCATTTT	CASSNNGGNGPNQPQHF
TRBJ2-1	TRBD1	-	TRBV18	TGTGCCAGCTCACCCGGACAGGGGGCGGCCAATGAGCAGTTCTTC	CASSPGQGAANEQFF
TRBJ2-7	-	-	TRBV5-1	TGCGCCAGCAGCTTGTCCCAAGACCACGAGCAGTACTTC	CASSLSQDHEQYF
TRBJ2-2	-	-	TRBV10-2	TGCGCCAGCAGGGGTGGATATTCGAACACCGGGGAGCTGTTTTTT	CASRGGYSNTGELFF
TRBJ1-3	-	-	TRBV4-1	TGCGCCAGCAGCCTACTTACCGATAAGGCAGGGAGAAACACCATATATTTT	CASSLLTDKAGRNTIYF
TRBJ2-1	-	-	TRBV15	TGTGCCACCAGCAGAGACCCGGGCGCTTACAATGAGCAGTTCTTC	CATSRDPGAYNEQFF
TRBJ2-3	-	-	TRBV7-2	TGTGCCAGCAGTCGAACAGGGAAGGTCACAGATACGCAGTATTTT	CASSRTGKVTDTQYF
TRBJ2-3	-	-	TRBV7-2	TGTGCCAGCAGCCAGGGACACAGCACAGATACGCAGTATTTT	CASSQGHSTDTQYF
TRBJ2-1	TRBD2	-	TRBV7-8	TGTGCCAGCAGCCCCCGGGGAGGGCTAGCGGCTTACAATGAGCAGTTCTTC	CASSPRGGLAAYNEQFF
TRBJ2-1	-	once	TRBV5-1	TGCGCCAGCAGCTTGGACCTCAACAATGAGCAGTTCTTC	CASSLDLNNEQFF
TRBJ1-5	TRBD1	-	TRBV19	TGTGCCAGTAGTACCCCCGACAGGGGAAAAAATCAGCCCCAGCATTTT	CASSTPDRGKNQPQHF
TRBJ1-2	TRBD1	once	TRBV12-3/TRBV12-4	TGTGCCAGCAGTTTCACCGGGACAGGGGGCCGTGGCTACACCTTC	CASSFTGTGGRGYTF
TRBJ2-5	-	few	TRBV29-1	TGCAGCGTTGAATCAGGGCGGGAGACCCAGTACTTC	CSVESGRETQYF
TRBJ1-3	-	-	TRBV20-1	TGCAGTGCTAGAGCCGGCAGGGCTGGCCCCTGGGACACCATATATTTT	CSARAGRAGPWDTIYF
TRBJ2-1	TRBD2	-	TRBV6-5	TGTGCCAGCAGTTATGCCCGTAGCGGGAGGCTGGACAATGAGCAGTTCTTC	CASSYARSGRLDNEQFF
TRBJ1-6	-	-	TRBV30	TGTGCCTGGAGTGATTGGCAGGGTTTGGGTTCACCCCTCCACTTT	CAWSDWQGLGSPLHF
TRBJ2-2	-	-	TRBV9	TGTGCCAGCGGCGTGGGGGCCGGGGAGCTGTTTTTT	CASGVGAGELFF
TRBJ2-2	-	-	TRBV2	TGTGCCAGCAGTCCTACGGGCCTCGTCCGGGGGGAGCTGTTTTTT	CASSPTGLVRGELFF
TRBJ2-3	-	-	TRBV27	TGTGCCAGCAGTACTACGGGGCGGCAGGCGCAGTATTTT	CASSTTGRQAQYF
TRBJ1-5	TRBD1	-	TRBV19	TGTGCCACGGGGACAGGGGGCCGGCAGCCCCAGCATTTT	CATGTGGRQPQHF